Listed below are T cell receptor beta chains from one sample, sequenced in a study of blood T cell repertoires in COVID-19. Produced via immunoSEQ multiplex PCR; TCRdb's table is partial and in-frame only. The sample yields under 300,000 clones, more than 65% seen once. The sequenced sample was peripheral blood. These receptors were collected from a middle-aged woman with active or convalescent COVID-19. Each CDR3 is given with its conserved first and last residue. D genes are given only for firm matches. Clone size is shown for a subset of rows, as once, few, many or a class of expanded clone.

CDR3nt,CDR3aa,j_gene,abundance,d_gene,v_gene
TGTGCCACCAGCAGAGATCTGGGGGGGGTTCACTTCTTC,CATSRDLGGVHFF,TRBJ2-1,few,TRBD2,TRBV15
TGTGCCAGCAGCGTTAACAGGGGGCGAATGGACTATGGCTACACCTTC,CASSVNRGRMDYGYTF,TRBJ1-2,once,TRBD1,TRBV7-9
TGTGCCAGCAGTGAGAACATCGTGCCCCAGCATTTT,CASSENIVPQHF,TRBJ1-5,few,NA,TRBV2
TGTGCCAGCAATGATAGGGCAGGGGCCGAAAAACTGTTTTTT,CASNDRAGAEKLFF,TRBJ1-4,NA,NA,TRBV2
TGTGCCAGCAGCCCTGCAGGGGACGGGGAGCTGTTTTTT,CASSPAGDGELFF,TRBJ2-2,NA,NA,TRBV16
TGTGCCATCAGTGAACGGGTTTTGGGAGACACTGAAGCTTTCTTT,CAISERVLGDTEAFF,TRBJ1-1,NA,NA,TRBV10-3
TGTGCCAGCAGCTCATACGGGCAGCCCCAGCATTTT,CASSSYGQPQHF,TRBJ1-5,NA,NA,TRBV7-2
TGTGCCAGTGACCCGGGACAGGGGGCTGTCAGCTCCTACAATGAGCAGTTCTTC,CASDPGQGAVSSYNEQFF,TRBJ2-1,NA,TRBD1,TRBV19
TGTGCCAGCAGCCTAACTAGCGGGGGGTGCGGGGAGACCCAGTACTTC,CASSLTSGGCGETQYF,TRBJ2-5,NA,TRBD2,TRBV7-6
TGTGCCAGCAGCCAAGATACATGGGAAAAACTGTTTTTT,CASSQDTWEKLFF,TRBJ1-4,NA,NA,TRBV3-1/TRBV3-2
TGTGCCAGCAGCCAAAGACTAGCGGGGGATACCACAGATACGCAGTATTTT,CASSQRLAGDTTDTQYF,TRBJ2-3,NA,TRBD2,TRBV5-6
TGTGCCATCACCCCCTTCCCCGGGACAGGGTTAAACAATGAGCAGTTCTTC,CAITPFPGTGLNNEQFF,TRBJ2-1,NA,TRBD1,TRBV10-3
TGTGCCTGGAGTCCGGGGAGCGCAACTAATGAAAAACTGTTTTTT,CAWSPGSATNEKLFF,TRBJ1-4,NA,NA,TRBV30
TGTGCCAGCACCGGGACAGGAGGGACTGAAGCTTTCTTT,CASTGTGGTEAFF,TRBJ1-1,once,TRBD1,TRBV6-5
TGTGCCAGCACCCACTCCTCCGGGGATCAGCCCCAGCATTTT,CASTHSSGDQPQHF,TRBJ1-5,NA,NA,TRBV6-5
TGTGCCAGCAGCTTAGCGGGGGGGTACAATGAGCAGTTCTTC,CASSLAGGYNEQFF,TRBJ2-1,NA,TRBD2,TRBV7-8
TGTGCCAGCAGCCCTCGGCGAGGGGGCTATGTAGATGAGCAGTTCTTC,CASSPRRGGYVDEQFF,TRBJ2-1,NA,TRBD1,TRBV3-1/TRBV3-2
TGTGCCAGCAGCTTAAATTTCAGGACAGGGGGTTCAGGAAACACCATATATTTT,CASSLNFRTGGSGNTIYF,TRBJ1-3,NA,TRBD1,TRBV7-9
TGTGCCAGCTCACCGTCGCTGGACAGTTTGAACACTGAAGCTTTCTTT,CASSPSLDSLNTEAFF,TRBJ1-1,NA,NA,TRBV18
TGTGCCAGCAGCCTCCGACTAGAATTTTACAATGAGCAGTTCTTC,CASSLRLEFYNEQFF,TRBJ2-1,NA,NA,TRBV5-4
TGTGCCAGCAGCTGGGGGCAGCGGATGAACACTGAAGCTTTCTTT,CASSWGQRMNTEAFF,TRBJ1-1,few,NA,TRBV5-4
TGTGCCAGCAGTGAAGTAGGAGCAGGGGGCTACACCTTC,CASSEVGAGGYTF,TRBJ1-2,NA,NA,TRBV2
TGTGCCAGCTCACCACCACACCCAAATTCACCCCTCCACTTT,CASSPPHPNSPLHF,TRBJ1-6,NA,NA,TRBV18
TGTGCCAGCAGCTTGGAAGGAAGGGGGAACACTGAAGCTTTCTTT,CASSLEGRGNTEAFF,TRBJ1-1,NA,NA,TRBV5-5